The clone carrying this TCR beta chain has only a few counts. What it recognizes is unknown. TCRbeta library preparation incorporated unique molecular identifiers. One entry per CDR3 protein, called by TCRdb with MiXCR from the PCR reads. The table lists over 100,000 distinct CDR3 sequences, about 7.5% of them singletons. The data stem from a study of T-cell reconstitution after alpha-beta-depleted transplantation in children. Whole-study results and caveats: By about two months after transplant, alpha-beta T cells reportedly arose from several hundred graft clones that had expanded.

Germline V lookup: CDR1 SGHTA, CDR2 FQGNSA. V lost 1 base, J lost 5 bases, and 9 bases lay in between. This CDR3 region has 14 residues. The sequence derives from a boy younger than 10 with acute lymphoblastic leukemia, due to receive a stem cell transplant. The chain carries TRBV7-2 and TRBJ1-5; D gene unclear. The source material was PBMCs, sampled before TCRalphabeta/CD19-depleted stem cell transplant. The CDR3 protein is CASSLEVSYQPQHF. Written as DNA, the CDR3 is TGTGCCAGCAGCTTAGAGGTCTCCTATCAGCCCCAGCATTTT.